Listed below are T cell receptor beta chains from one sample, sequenced in a study of OX40 agonist ivuxolimab in advanced cancers. TCRdb's copy holds only in-frame clones and misses some; the assay was immunoSEQ multiplex PCR. Here the sample spans some 57,000 clones, around 89% being singletons. The sequencing here drew on CD4+ or CD8+ T cells sorted from blood, taken in a trial of the OX40 agonist ivuxolimab. The receptors originated from an adult with an advanced solid tumor such as melanoma, head and neck, liver or kidney cancer. Each CDR3 is given without its conserved first and last residue. Only part of the rows carry a size: once, few, many, or a class if the clone is expanded.

J gene	CDR3 length	V gene	clone size	CDR3 protein
TRBJ2-5	12	TRBV2	-	ASSEGTGGLTQY
TRBJ1-1	10	TRBV10-3	once	AISPANTEAF
TRBJ2-4	12	TRBV9	-	ASSDLGAKNIQY
TRBJ1-5	14	TRBV6-1	-	ASSDLLNRPNQPQH
TRBJ2-5	14	TRBV7-2	-	ASSLVQAGGVETQY
TRBJ1-1	12	TRBV7-2	-	ASSLVRETVEAF
TRBJ1-2	11	TRBV19	-	ASSNRDNYGYT
TRBJ1-5	15	TRBV27	-	ASSSLRTSDSNQPQH
TRBJ2-3	13	TRBV9	-	ASSPPRGPTDTQY
TRBJ1-1	15	TRBV5-1	-	ASSLGVRQTFHTEAF
TRBJ1-3	14	TRBV9	-	ASSVGQARSGNTIY
TRBJ2-5	10	TRBV7-2	once	AASQGGETQY
TRBJ2-5	12	TRBV19	-	ASSISQGEETQY
TRBJ1-6	13	TRBV25-1	-	ASSDPSLQGPPLH
TRBJ2-1	10	TRBV14	-	ASSQIWNEQF
TRBJ2-1	13	TRBV5-1	once	ASSLELAVNNEQF
TRBJ1-2	11	TRBV28	-	ASSLITSYGYT
TRBJ1-6	13	TRBV5-6	-	ASSLRSPRGSPLH
TRBJ2-4	17	TRBV9	-	ASSGGLAGEVVTKNIQY
TRBJ2-6	13	TRBV5-1	-	ASSSQISGANVLT
TRBJ2-7	11	TRBV7-7	-	ASSRDRTYEQY
TRBJ2-5	12	TRBV2	once	ASVLTTSQETQY
TRBJ2-7	12	TRBV2	-	ASSPGQGSYEQY
TRBJ2-7	11	TRBV27	-	ASSGVGPYEQY
TRBJ1-4	11	TRBV5-5	-	ASSKGTVEKLF
TRBJ1-5	14	TRBV28	-	ASSPGPRTGNQPQH
TRBJ2-3	11	TRBV2	-	ATQPVGTDTQY
TRBJ2-7	12	TRBV7-3	-	ASSLGPTGYEQY
TRBJ1-1	12	TRBV30	-	AWIPTGGLTEAF
TRBJ2-4	11	TRBV7-2	-	ASSSTGWDIQY
TRBJ1-2	11	TRBV6-5	-	ASSTRLGGGYT
TRBJ2-7	10	TRBV6-5	-	ASSYAGDEQY
TRBJ2-7	15	TRBV15	-	ATSNRQALFGTYEQY
TRBJ1-5	14	TRBV13	-	ASSLRRERSNQPQH
TRBJ2-3	12	TRBV5-1	once	ASSLDGAGDTQY
TRBJ2-7	12	TRBV11-2	-	ASSPGQGNYEQY
TRBJ1-2	10	TRBV29-1	-	SVAAPNYGYT
TRBJ2-4	7	TRBV20-1	-	RPLVIQY
TRBJ2-1	17	TRBV7-2	-	ASSSLIGGVAGGYNEQF
TRBJ2-2	13	TRBV5-1	-	ASSLAGGDTGELF
TRBJ2-7	13	TRBV28	-	ASSPPARGRGEQY
TRBJ2-3	12	TRBV7-3	-	ASSLRGGTDTQY
TRBJ2-1	14	TRBV28	-	ASSTGGLAAYNEQF
TRBJ2-1	14	TRBV5-5	-	ASSLPGQGPYNEQF
-	13	TRBV28	once	ASSLGTASSYEQY
TRBJ2-3	15	TRBV28	-	ASSLWATSRVTDTQY